The T cell receptor beta chain under discussion was sequenced for a study of blood T cell repertoires in COVID-19. Whole-study context: Both acute and convalescent COVID-19 samples were obtained from the United States, Italy and Spain. PBMCs, B-cell-depleted T cells, or T cells provided the cDNA or gDNA that made up the material.

Germline V gene lookup returns CDR1 MNHNY and CDR2 SVGAGI (reference sequence). The trim removed 4 bases at V and 10 bases at J, leaving 10 bases unmatched. This CDR3 is built from 16 residues. Original methodology: Estimation of nucleated cell counts relied on the amplification of reference gene primers. TCRdb's copy holds only in-frame clones and misses some; the assay was immunoSEQ multiplex PCR. That table supplies the V and J calls and clone size; D and trimming were determined from the DNA. The sample has some 74,000 clones; roughly four fifths are singletons. Sequencing input: peripheral blood. This receptor was obtained from a man older than 75 with acute or convalescent COVID-19. This chain links TRBV6-6 with TRBJ2-1; TRBD2 aligns across 13 bases. In nucleotides, the CDR3 is TGTGCCAGCAGTTCCCCCGGACTAGCGGGAGTCAACGAGCAGTTCTTC. Translating gives CASSSPGLAGVNEQFF.